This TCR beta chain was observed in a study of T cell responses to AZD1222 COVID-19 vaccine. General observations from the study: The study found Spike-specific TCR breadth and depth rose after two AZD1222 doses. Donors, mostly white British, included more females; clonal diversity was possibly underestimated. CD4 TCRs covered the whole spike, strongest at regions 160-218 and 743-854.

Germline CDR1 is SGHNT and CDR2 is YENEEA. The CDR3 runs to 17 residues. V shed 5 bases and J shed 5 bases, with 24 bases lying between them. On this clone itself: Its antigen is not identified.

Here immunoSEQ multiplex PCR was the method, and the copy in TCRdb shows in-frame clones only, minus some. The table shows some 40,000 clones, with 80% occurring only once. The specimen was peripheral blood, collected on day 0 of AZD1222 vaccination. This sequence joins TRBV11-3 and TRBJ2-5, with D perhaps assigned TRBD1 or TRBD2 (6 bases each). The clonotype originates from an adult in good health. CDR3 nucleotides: TGTGCCAGCAGCCACCGACGTGGGGTAGGGGGGACGGAGACCCAGTACTTC. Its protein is CASSHRRGVGGTETQYF.